The entry below gives a single T cell receptor beta chain sequence along with its context. The target antigen is unknown. The data were obtained in a study of T cell responses to AZD1222 COVID-19 vaccine. Repertoires were generated with immunoSEQ multiplex PCR, while TCRdb's copy carries only in-frame clones and drops some. Altogether 150,000 to 200,000 clones are present, 94% being singletons, with the ten largest covering around 1.6%. This CDR3 has 14 amino acids. The V end lost 4 bases, the J end lost 3 bases, and 12 bases lay between the germline ends. Germline V gene lookup returns CDR1 LGHDT and CDR2 YNNKEL (reference sequence). Study results and limitations: Distributed over spike, vaccine-associated CD4 TCRs predominated at 160-218 and 743-854. Donors, mostly white British, included more females; clonal diversity was possibly underestimated.

The chain links TRBV3-1 (or the pseudogene TRBV3-2) to TRBJ1-1; D uncertain. This TCR came from an adult who received the AZD1222 COVID-19 vaccine. The source was peripheral blood, collected 28 days after the second AZD1222 dose. The CDR3 region has the DNA TGTGCCAGCAGCCCTGGTCGGTGGGACACTGAAGCTTTCTTT. Translated, it gives CASSPGRWDTEAFF.